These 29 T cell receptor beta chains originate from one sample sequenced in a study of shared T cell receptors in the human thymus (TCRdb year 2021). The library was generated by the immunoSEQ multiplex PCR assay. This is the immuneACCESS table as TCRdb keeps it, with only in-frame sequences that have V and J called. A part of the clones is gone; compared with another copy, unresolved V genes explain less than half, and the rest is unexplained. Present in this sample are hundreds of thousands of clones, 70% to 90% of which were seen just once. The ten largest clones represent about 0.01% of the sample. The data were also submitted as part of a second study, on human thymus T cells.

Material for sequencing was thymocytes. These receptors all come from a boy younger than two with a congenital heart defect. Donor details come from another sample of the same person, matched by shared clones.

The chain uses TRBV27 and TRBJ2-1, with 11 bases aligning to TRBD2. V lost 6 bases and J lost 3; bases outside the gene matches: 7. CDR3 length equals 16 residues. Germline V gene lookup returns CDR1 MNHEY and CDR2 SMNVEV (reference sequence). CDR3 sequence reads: CASRPGLAELYNEQFF. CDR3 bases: TGTGCCAGCAGGCCGGGACTAGCGGAACTCTACAATGAGCAGTTCTTC.

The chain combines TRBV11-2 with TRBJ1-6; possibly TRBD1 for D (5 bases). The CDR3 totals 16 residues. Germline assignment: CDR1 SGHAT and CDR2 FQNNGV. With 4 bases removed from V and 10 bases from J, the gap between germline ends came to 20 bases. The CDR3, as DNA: TGTGCCAGCAGCTCCACAAATATTGGCAGGGAATCACCCCTCCACTTT. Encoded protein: CASSSTNIGRESPLHF.

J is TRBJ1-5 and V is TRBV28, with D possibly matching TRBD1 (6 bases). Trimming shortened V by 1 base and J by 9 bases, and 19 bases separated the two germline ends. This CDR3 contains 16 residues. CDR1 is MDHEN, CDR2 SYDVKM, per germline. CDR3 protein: CASSLSRQALGGPQHF. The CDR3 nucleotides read TGTGCCAGCAGTTTATCCCGACAGGCTCTTGGTGGGCCCCAGCATTTT.

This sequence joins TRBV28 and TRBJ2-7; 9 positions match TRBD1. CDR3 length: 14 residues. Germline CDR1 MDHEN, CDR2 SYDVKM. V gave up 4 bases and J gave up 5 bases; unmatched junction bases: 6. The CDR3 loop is CASSSRDRVNEQYF. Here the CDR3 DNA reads TGTGCCAGCAGTTCTCGGGACAGGGTCAACGAGCAGTACTTC.

CDR3 coding DNA: TGTGCCAGCAGCACCTTTCGTGGGAGGCCCGATGAGCAGTACTTC. This gives the protein CASSTFRGRPDEQYF. The chain combines TRBV6-5 with TRBJ2-7; a weak D match, TRBD2 (6 bases). The CDR3 covers 15 residues. Germline assignment: CDR1 MNHEY and CDR2 SVGAGI. Trimming stripped 6 bases from V and 7 bases from J, with 22 bases between.

The CDR3 sequence is CASIPPGGRTDTQYF. The CDR3 region has the DNA TGTGCCAGCATCCCTCCCGGGGGGAGAACAGATACGCAGTATTTT. This chain links TRBV28 with TRBJ2-3; the match to TRBD2 covers 7 bases. Trimming at V came to 7 bases and at J to 3 bases, leaving 10 bases not matched to a gene. Germline loops: CDR1 MDHEN, CDR2 SYDVKM. The CDR3 is 15 residues long.

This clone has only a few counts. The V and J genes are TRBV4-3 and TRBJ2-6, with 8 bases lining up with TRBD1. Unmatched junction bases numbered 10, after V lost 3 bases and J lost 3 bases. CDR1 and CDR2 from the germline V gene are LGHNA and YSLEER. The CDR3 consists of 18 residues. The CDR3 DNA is TGCGCCAGCAGCCAGGGCGGGGCAGGGGGCGGTGGGGCCAACGTCCTGACTTTC. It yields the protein CASSQGGAGGGGANVLTF.

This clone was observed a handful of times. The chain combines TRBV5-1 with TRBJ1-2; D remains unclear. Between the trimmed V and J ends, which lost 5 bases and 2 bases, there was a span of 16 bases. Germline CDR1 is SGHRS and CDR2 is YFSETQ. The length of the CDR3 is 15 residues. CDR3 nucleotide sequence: TGCGCCAGCAGGTCGGGTAGAGGGCAGAACTATGGCTACACCTTC. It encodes CASRSGRGQNYGYTF.

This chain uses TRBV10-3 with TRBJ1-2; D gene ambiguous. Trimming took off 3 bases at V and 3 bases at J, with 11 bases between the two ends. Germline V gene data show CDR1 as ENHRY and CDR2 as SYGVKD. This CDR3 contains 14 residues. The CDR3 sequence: CAISEYQEDYGYTF. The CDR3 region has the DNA TGTGCCATCAGTGAATATCAGGAAGACTATGGCTACACCTTC.

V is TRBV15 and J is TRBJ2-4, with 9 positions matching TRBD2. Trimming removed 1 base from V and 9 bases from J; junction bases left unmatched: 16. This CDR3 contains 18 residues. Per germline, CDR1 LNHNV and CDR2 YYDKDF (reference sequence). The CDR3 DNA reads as TGTGCCACCAGCAGAGTAGTCGAAGCGGGAGGTCCCTTGGGCATTCAGTACTTC. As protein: CATSRVVEAGGPLGIQYF.

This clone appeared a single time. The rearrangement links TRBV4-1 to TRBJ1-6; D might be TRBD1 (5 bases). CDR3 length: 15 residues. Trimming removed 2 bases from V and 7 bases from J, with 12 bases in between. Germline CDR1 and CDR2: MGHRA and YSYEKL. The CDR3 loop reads CASSQSGTENSPLHF. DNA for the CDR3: TGCGCCAGCAGCCAAAGCGGGACTGAGAATTCACCCCTCCACTTT.

This chain's CDR3 is CASSELVYTNEQFF. Written as DNA, the CDR3 is TGTGCCAGCAGTGAACTAGTATACACCAATGAGCAGTTCTTC. This rearrangement joins TRBV2 to TRBJ2-1, with D unclear. From germline, CDR1 is SNHLY and CDR2 FYNNEI. The CDR3 has 14 amino acids. V shed 2 bases and J shed 6 bases, with 11 bases lying between them.

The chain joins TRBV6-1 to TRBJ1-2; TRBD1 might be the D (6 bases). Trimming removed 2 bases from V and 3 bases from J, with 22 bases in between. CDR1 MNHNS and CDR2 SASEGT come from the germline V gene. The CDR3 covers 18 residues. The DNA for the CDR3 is TGTGCCAGCAGTGAACTCGGCCGGGGCAGGGAGGGGGACTATGGCTACACCTTC. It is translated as CASSELGRGREGDYGYTF.

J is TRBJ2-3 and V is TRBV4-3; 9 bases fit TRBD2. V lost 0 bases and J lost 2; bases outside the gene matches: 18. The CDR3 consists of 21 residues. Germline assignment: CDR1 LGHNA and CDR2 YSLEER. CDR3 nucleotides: TGCGCCAGCAGCCAAGAATACGTGTCTAGCGGGGATGGGGTCTACACAGATACGCAGTATTTT. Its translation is CASSQEYVSSGDGVYTDTQYF.

The CDR3 sequence is CASPIAPETQYF. The CDR3 coding sequence is TGTGCCAGCCCCATAGCCCCAGAGACCCAGTACTTC. This sequence joins TRBV25-1 and TRBJ2-5, with D unresolved. Trimming stripped 8 bases from V and 4 bases from J, with 11 bases between. Germline assignment: CDR1 MGHDK and CDR2 SYGVNS. The CDR3 runs to 12 residues.

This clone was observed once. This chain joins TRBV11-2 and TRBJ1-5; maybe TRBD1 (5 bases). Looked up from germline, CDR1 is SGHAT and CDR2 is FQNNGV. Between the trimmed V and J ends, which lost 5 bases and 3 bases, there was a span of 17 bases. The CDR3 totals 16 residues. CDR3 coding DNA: TGTGCCAGCAGCCCAGGGACTATGTTAAACAATCAGCCCCAGCATTTT. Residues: CASSPGTMLNNQPQHF.

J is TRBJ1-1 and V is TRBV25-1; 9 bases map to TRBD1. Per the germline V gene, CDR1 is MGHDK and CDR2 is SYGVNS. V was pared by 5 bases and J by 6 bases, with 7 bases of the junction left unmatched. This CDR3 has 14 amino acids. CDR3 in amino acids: CASSPRDRVAEAFF. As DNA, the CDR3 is TGTGCCAGCAGTCCCCGGGACAGGGTAGCTGAAGCTTTCTTT.

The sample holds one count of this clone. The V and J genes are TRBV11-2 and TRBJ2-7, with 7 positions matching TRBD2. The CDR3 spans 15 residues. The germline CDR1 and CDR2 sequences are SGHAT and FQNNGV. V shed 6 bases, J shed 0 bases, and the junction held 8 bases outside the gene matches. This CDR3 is CASSQTSADSYEQYF. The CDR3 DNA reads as TGTGCCAGCAGTCAAACTAGCGCGGACTCCTACGAGCAGTACTTC.

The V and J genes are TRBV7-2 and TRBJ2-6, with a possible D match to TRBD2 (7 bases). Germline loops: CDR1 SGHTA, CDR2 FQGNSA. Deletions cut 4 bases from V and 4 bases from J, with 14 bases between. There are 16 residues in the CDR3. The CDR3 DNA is TGTGCCAGCAGCTACCCGGGGGGCCGGGGGGCCAACGTCCTGACTTTC. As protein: CASSYPGGRGANVLTF. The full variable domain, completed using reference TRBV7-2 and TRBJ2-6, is GAGVSQSPSNKVTEKGKDVELRCDPISGHTALYWYRQSLGQGLEFLIYFQGNSAPDKSGLPSDRFSAERTGGSVSTLTIQRTQQEDSAVYLCASSYPGGRGANVLTFGAGSRLTVL.

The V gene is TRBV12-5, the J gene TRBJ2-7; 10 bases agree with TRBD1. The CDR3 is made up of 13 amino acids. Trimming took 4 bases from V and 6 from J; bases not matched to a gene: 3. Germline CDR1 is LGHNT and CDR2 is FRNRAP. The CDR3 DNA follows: TGTGCTAGTGGTTCCGGGACAGGGGTCGAGCAGTACTTC. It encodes CASGSGTGVEQYF.

DNA of the CDR3: TGTGCCATCAGTGAGGCGGGGGCCTCCCGGGTGGAGCAGTACTTC. Its protein is CAISEAGASRVEQYF. V gene TRBV10-3 combines with J gene TRBJ2-7; D is possibly TRBD2 (7 bases). The CDR3 is 15 amino acids. V lost 2 bases and J 7 bases, leaving 18 bases between the germline ends. CDR1 is ENHRY, CDR2 SYGVKD, per germline.

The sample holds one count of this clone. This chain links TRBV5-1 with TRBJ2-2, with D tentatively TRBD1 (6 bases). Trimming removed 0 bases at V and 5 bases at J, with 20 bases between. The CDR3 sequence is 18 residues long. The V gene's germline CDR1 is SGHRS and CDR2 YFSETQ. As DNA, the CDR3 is TGCGCCAGCAGCTTGGTTGCAGGGGCCCGGGCAGGGACCGGGGAGCTGTTTTTT. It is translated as CASSLVAGARAGTGELFF.

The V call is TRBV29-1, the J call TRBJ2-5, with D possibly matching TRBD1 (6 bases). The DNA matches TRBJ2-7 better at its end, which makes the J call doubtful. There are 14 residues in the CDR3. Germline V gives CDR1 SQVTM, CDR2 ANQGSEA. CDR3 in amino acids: CSADSRGTSYEQYF. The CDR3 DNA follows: TGCAGCGCGGACAGTAGGGGGACCTCCTACGAGCAGTACTTC.

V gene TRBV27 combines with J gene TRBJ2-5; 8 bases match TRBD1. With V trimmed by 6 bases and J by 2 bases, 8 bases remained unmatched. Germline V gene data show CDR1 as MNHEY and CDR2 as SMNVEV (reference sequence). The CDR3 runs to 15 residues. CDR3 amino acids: CASRPRTGRQETQYF. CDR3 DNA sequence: TGTGCCAGCAGACCCAGGACAGGGAGGCAAGAGACCCAGTACTTC.

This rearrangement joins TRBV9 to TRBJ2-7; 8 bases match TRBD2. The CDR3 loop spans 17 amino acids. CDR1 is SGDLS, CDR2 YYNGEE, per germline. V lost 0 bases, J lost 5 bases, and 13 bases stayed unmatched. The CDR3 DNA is TGTGCCAGCAGCGTAGGGAGGACTAGCAGCTCCCGGGACGAGCAGTACTTC. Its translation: CASSVGRTSSSRDEQYF.

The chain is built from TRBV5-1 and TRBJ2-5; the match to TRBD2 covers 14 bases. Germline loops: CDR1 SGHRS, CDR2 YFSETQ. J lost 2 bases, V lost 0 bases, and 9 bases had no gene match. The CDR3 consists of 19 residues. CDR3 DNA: TGCGCCAGCAGCTTGGCCGGGACTAGCGGGAGCTACTTACAAGAGACCCAGTACTTC. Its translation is CASSLAGTSGSYLQETQYF. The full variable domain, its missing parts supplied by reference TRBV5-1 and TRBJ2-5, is KAGVTQTPRYLIKTRGQQVTLSCSPISGHRSVSWYQQTPGQGLQFLFEYFSETQRNKGNFPGRFSGRQFSNSRSEMNVSTLELGDSALYLCASSLAGTSGSYLQETQYFGPGTRLLVL.

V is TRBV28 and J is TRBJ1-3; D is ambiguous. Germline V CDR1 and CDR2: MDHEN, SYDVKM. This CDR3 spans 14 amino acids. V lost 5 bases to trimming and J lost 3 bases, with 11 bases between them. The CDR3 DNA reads TGTGCCAGCAGTCCCCGACTCCTTGGAAACACCATATATTTT. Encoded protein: CASSPRLLGNTIYF.

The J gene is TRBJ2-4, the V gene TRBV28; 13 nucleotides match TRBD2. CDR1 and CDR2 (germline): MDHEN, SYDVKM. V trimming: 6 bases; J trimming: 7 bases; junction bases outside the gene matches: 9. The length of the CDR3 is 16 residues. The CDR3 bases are TGTGCCAGCAGAGGGGGACTAGCGGGAAAAGGGAACATTCAGTACTTC. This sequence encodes CASRGGLAGKGNIQYF.

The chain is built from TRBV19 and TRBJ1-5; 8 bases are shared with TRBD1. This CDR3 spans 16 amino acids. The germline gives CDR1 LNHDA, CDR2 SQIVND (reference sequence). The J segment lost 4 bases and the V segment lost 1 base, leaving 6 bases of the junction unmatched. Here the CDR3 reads CASSIGGTGPNQPQHF. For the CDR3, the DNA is TGTGCCAGTAGTATAGGTGGGACAGGACCAAATCAGCCCCAGCATTTT.